These T cell receptor beta chains were read from a single sample in a study of T cell changes during pregnancy in multiple sclerosis. Using immunoSEQ multiplex PCR, the repertoire was profiled, and TCRdb retains in-frame clones only, with some absent. Of over 50,000 clones listed, 85% to 90% were seen once; the top ten hold 0.89%. Sample: peripheral blood, taken in the first trimester of pregnancy. The receptors originated from a female donor in good health, enrolled as a control in a pregnancy study. Both conserved end residues are part of each CDR3. The D gene is left open where the match is weak. Clone size is shown for a subset of rows, as once, few, many or a class of expanded clone.

V gene,clone size,J gene,D gene,CDR3 protein,CDR3 DNA
TRBV5-6,-,TRBJ2-2,TRBD1,CASSYLDRGATGELFF,TGTGCCAGCAGTTACCTGGACAGGGGGGCCACCGGGGAGCTGTTTTTT
TRBV4-3,-,TRBJ2-7,TRBD1,CASSQAKGQANTAAYEQYF,TGCGCCAGCAGCCAAGCCAAAGGACAGGCTAACACCGCGGCCTACGAGCAGTACTTC
TRBV5-1,-,TRBJ1-1,-,CASSPRRGSPFEAFF,TGCGCCAGCAGCCCTCGACGGGGTTCACCCTTTGAAGCTTTCTTT
TRBV5-4,-,TRBJ1-2,-,CASSPQGTHGYTF,TGTGCCAGCAGCCCCCAGGGAACCCATGGCTACACCTTC
TRBV10-3,-,TRBJ2-3,-,CAISEQGLVTDTQYF,TGTGCCATCAGTGAACAGGGTTTAGTCACAGATACGCAGTATTTT
TRBV11-3,-,TRBJ2-3,TRBD2,CASSSRGEGTDTQYF,TGTGCCAGCAGCTCGCGGGGGGAGGGCACAGATACGCAGTATTTT
TRBV7-9,-,TRBJ1-4,-,CASSLIRDEKLFF,TGTGCCAGCAGCTTAATCAGGGATGAAAAACTGTTTTTT
TRBV7-3,-,TRBJ2-2,TRBD1,CASSPRTGDTGELFF,TGTGCCAGCAGCCCTCGGACAGGGGACACCGGGGAGCTGTTTTTT
TRBV2,-,TRBJ1-6,-,CASFDKSSYNSPLHF,TGTGCCAGCTTCGACAAAAGCTCCTATAATTCACCCCTCCACTTT
TRBV4-3,-,TRBJ2-3,-,CASSRKTGFITDTQYF,TGCGCCAGCAGCCGCAAAACAGGGTTTATCACAGATACGCAGTATTTT
TRBV18,-,TRBJ1-2,TRBD1,CASSPSWDSTNYGYTF,TGTGCCAGCTCACCAAGTTGGGACAGTACTAACTATGGCTACACCTTC
TRBV9,-,TRBJ1-3,TRBD1,CASSSQGFSGNTIYF,TGTGCCAGCAGCTCACAGGGGTTCTCTGGAAACACCATATATTTT
TRBV4-3,-,TRBJ2-5,-,CASSQAPRVETQYF,TGCGCCAGCAGCCAAGCCCCCCGGGTTGAGACCCAGTACTTC
TRBV6-4,once,TRBJ2-2,-,CASSGSFLGQGENTGELFF,TGTGCCAGCAGTGGATCGTTTTTAGGCCAGGGCGAAAACACCGGGGAGCTGTTTTTT
TRBV6-5,-,TRBJ2-3,-,CASSYALRTDTQYF,TGTGCCAGCAGTTACGCCCTGAGGACAGATACGCAGTATTTT
TRBV7-8,-,TRBJ2-7,TRBD1,CASSLGGDRISYEQYF,TGTGCCAGCAGCTTAGGAGGGGACAGGATCTCCTACGAGCAGTACTTC
TRBV18,-,TRBJ1-5,-,CASSPQPYSNQPQHF,TGTGCCAGCTCACCACAGCCTTATAGCAATCAGCCCCAGCATTTT
TRBV7-2,-,TRBJ1-2,TRBD1,CASSLAQGRYGYTF,TGTGCCAGCAGCTTAGCACAGGGGAGATATGGCTACACCTTC
TRBV20-1,few,TRBJ1-1,-,CSATMNTEAFF,TGCAGTGCTACTATGAACACTGAAGCTTTCTTT
TRBV6-1,-,TRBJ1-6,-,CASSDTTGRGSPLHF,TGTGCCAGCAGTGATACGACAGGCCGTGGGTCACCCCTCCACTTT
TRBV7-2,-,TRBJ2-7,-,CASSLGRVAYEQYF,TGTGCCAGCAGCTTAGGGCGGGTAGCCTACGAGCAGTACTTC
TRBV9,few,TRBJ2-3,-,CASSQPPRADTQYF,TGTGCCAGCAGCCAACCCCCCAGGGCAGATACGCAGTATTTT
TRBV5-1,once,TRBJ1-1,-,CASSPRESVTEAFF,TGCGCCAGCAGCCCCAGGGAATCGGTCACTGAAGCTTTCTTT
TRBV9,-,TRBJ1-4,-,CASSARTDFDNEKLFF,TGTGCCAGCAGCGCTCGGACAGACTTCGATAATGAAAAACTGTTTTTT
TRBV15,-,TRBJ1-3,-,CATSRGGDSGNTIYF,TGTGCCACCAGCAGAGGGGGGGACTCTGGAAACACCATATATTTT
TRBV18,-,TRBJ1-1,-,CASSPPGQGILTEAFF,TGTGCCAGCTCACCACCGGGGCAAGGTATACTCACTGAAGCTTTCTTT
TRBV19,-,TRBJ1-2,-,CAGLLGGERNF,TGTGCCGGCCTACTTGGGGGGGAGCGGAATTTC
TRBV5-1,-,TRBJ2-2,TRBD1,CASSLARGRLAGELFF,TGCGCCAGCAGCTTGGCCAGGGGGCGCCTGGCCGGGGAGCTGTTTTTT
TRBV7-2,-,TRBJ1-2,TRBD1,CASSRQDRANYGYTF,TGTGCCAGCAGCCGCCAAGACAGGGCTAACTATGGCTACACCTTC
TRBV5-1,once,TRBJ1-1,TRBD1,CASKRRLTGGETEAFF,TGCGCCAGCAAACGAAGACTCACAGGGGGCGAAACTGAAGCTTTCTTT
TRBV4-2,-,TRBJ2-1,TRBD2,CASSPILGSSGGAYNEQFF,TGTGCCAGCAGCCCGATCCTAGGGTCTAGCGGGGGGGCCTACAATGAGCAGTTCTTC
TRBV6-1,-,TRBJ2-7,-,CASTSEGYSYEQYF,TGTGCCAGCACCTCGGAGGGCTACTCCTACGAGCAGTACTTC
TRBV6-4,-,TRBJ2-3,TRBD2,CAPTASSGGTDTQYF,TGTGCCCCTACCGCTTCTAGCGGGGGCACAGATACGCAGTATTTT
TRBV7-9,-,TRBJ2-3,-,CASRTGGWGTDTQYF,TGTGCCAGCAGGACCGGGGGTTGGGGCACAGATACGCAGTATTTT
TRBV30,-,TRBJ2-2,-,CAWSGDPGVGTGELFF,TGTGCCTGGAGTGGGGATCCGGGGGTAGGCACCGGGGAGCTGTTTTTT
TRBV5-1,-,TRBJ2-5,-,CASSMEFGQLKETQYF,TGCGCCAGCAGCATGGAATTTGGACAATTGAAAGAGACCCAGTACTTC
TRBV10-3,-,TRBJ1-1,-,CAISDPRRGNTEAFF,TGTGCCATCAGTGATCCCCGCCGGGGGAACACTGAAGCTTTCTTT
TRBV7-3,-,TRBJ1-1,-,CASSLNRNTEAFF,TGTGCCAGCAGCTTAAATAGGAACACTGAAGCTTTCTTT
TRBV5-1,-,TRBJ1-1,TRBD1,CASSYQGAVGTEAFF,TGCGCCAGCAGCTATCAGGGGGCCGTAGGCACTGAAGCTTTCTTT
TRBV7-9,once,TRBJ1-4,TRBD1,CASSLGDRGPSEKLFF,TGTGCCAGCAGCTTAGGGGACAGAGGTCCGAGTGAAAAACTGTTTTTT
TRBV9,-,TRBJ2-1,-,CASSVQEGEQFF,TGTGCCAGCAGCGTCCAGGAGGGTGAGCAGTTCTTC
TRBV5-6,-,TRBJ2-7,TRBD2,CASSLARAGGRLGNEQYF,TGTGCCAGCAGCTTGGCCAGGGCGGGGGGCCGCCTGGGTAATGAGCAGTACTTC
TRBV7-2,-,TRBJ2-1,-,CASSFERARYNEQFF,TGTGCCAGCAGCTTCGAGAGGGCAAGATACAATGAGCAGTTCTTC
TRBV19,-,TRBJ2-7,-,CASSTQQGYEQYF,TGTGCCAGTAGTACGCAACAGGGCTACGAGCAGTACTTC